The entry below gives a single TCR beta chain sequence along with its context. Its cognate antigen is unknown. The data derive from a study of cytomegalovirus exposure and HLA in healthy donors. General study findings and limits: Cytomegalovirus association was assigned to about 150 TCR beta chains. A later analysis found common viral pathogens apparently linked to several of the most significant clusters.

Use of 60 Vbeta and 13 Jbeta primers characterized the PCR. Clones were read by immunoSEQ multiplex PCR, and TCRdb kept only the in-frame ones, dropping some. The sample contains around 150,000 clones, roughly 76% of which appear only once. This CDR3 comprises 11 residues. The germline gives CDR1 SGHTA, CDR2 FQGTGA. V lost 1 base to trimming and J lost 9 bases, with 6 bases between them. This clonotype was obtained from a human donor in good health. V usage is TRBV7-3 and J usage is TRBJ2-5; possible D gene TRBD2, 5 bases. The material sequenced was PBMCs. The CDR3 coding sequence is TGTGCCAGCAGCTTAAACGGGGCCCAGTACTTC. Translation: CASSLNGAQYF.